This T cell receptor (beta chain) came from a study of T cells in tuberculosis (dated by TCRdb to 2016 to 2019). Concerning the study at large: The study combined CD1B tetramers and high-throughput TCR immunosequencing to characterize T cells specific for the mycobacterial lipid antigen glucose monomycolate (GMM).

TCR-alpha and TCR-beta chains were sequenced unpaired, so chain pairing information was not available. TCR libraries were generated with the immunoSEQ multiplex PCR assay, using TCR-beta and/or TCR-alpha/delta assays for each sample. The amplified TCR libraries were sequenced using the Illumina high-throughput platform. From the authors' description of their analysis: Clustering and dimensionality reduction were performed using pairwise TCRdist distances among GMM-specific receptors from ex vivo sorted or in vitro expanded T cells. Sequence motifs defined by gene usage and CDR3 content were tested for enrichment in tetramer-positive versus tetramer-negative populations. Drawn from immuneACCESS, this table holds only the in-frame rearrangements with V and J called that TCRdb kept. Clones are partly lost; checked studies trace under half to an unresolved V gene and leave the rest unexplained. That table supplies the V and J calls and clone size; D and trimming were determined from the DNA. This sample is represented by roughly 61,000 clones; approximately 86% of them were singletons. 21% of the sample belongs to the ten largest clones.

Thawed, overnight-rested PBMC were stained with GMM-loaded CD1B tetramer, a Live/Dead dye and anti-CD3, then sorted on a FACS Aria II. C32 glucose monomycolate purified from Rhodococcus equi was loaded onto CD1B tetramers. Before cryopreservation, the PBMC used for tetramer sorting had been depleted of CD14-expressing monocytes for a separate study. From each donor, around 100,000 tetramer-negative cells were also sorted and analyzed side by side with the tetramer-positive cells. GMM-loaded CD1B tetramers were used to sort antigen-specific T cells from four healthy South African adults. CDR1 and CDR2, per the germline V gene, are SNHLY and FYNNEI. V sheds 6 bases and J sheds 8 bases, leaving 11 bases between their ends. There are 13 amino acids in the CDR3, from cysteine to phenylalanine inclusive. Just the 39-base CDR3 DNA is kept, in frame starting at base 1. Notes on this clone: The sample holds no much larger clone one base away, and base qualities are not on file.

Study-wide conclusions, independent of this receptor: T cells that bind the CD1B-GMM tetramer with low affinity may not have been captured by the stringent sort gate.

The rearrangement joined TRBV2 to TRBJ1-6; the D gene lacks a confident call. The sequence was collected from an adult woman with latent tuberculosis. Material: CD1b-GMM tetramer-negative cells sorted from PBMCs. The meaning of the sample's cell subset or site label: T cells not binding CD1B-GMM tetramer, sorted from same donor. The CDR3 here reads CASRDRRDSPLHF. The bases read TGTGCCAGCAGGGACCGGAGGGATTCACCCCTCCACTTT.